This T cell receptor beta chain originates from a study of T cell responses to AZD1222 COVID-19 vaccine. A remark on this clone: As yet, its antigen is unknown.

Points from the study as a whole: Most donors were white British and more were female, and clonal diversity was possibly underestimated. Two AZD1222 administrations were followed by greater Spike-specific TCR breadth and depth. It was only five to seven AZD1222 recipients who were seropositive at baseline.

Per the germline V gene, CDR1 is SGHKS and CDR2 is YYEKEE (reference sequence). This CDR3 has 15 residues. V trimming: 0 bases; J trimming: 6 bases; junction bases outside the gene matches: 6. Data came from immunoSEQ multiplex PCR; TCRdb stores just in-frame clones and leaves some out. The data contain around 120,000 clones, over 75% of them singletons. Sequenced material: peripheral blood, taken on day 0 of AZD1222 vaccination. The chain uses TRBV5-5 and TRBJ2-1, with TRBD1 identical over 7 bases. The sequence was collected from an adult in good health. The CDR3 sequence is CASSLGRGLVNEQFF. As DNA, the CDR3 is TGTGCCAGCAGCTTGGGTAGGGGGCTGGTCAATGAGCAGTTCTTC.